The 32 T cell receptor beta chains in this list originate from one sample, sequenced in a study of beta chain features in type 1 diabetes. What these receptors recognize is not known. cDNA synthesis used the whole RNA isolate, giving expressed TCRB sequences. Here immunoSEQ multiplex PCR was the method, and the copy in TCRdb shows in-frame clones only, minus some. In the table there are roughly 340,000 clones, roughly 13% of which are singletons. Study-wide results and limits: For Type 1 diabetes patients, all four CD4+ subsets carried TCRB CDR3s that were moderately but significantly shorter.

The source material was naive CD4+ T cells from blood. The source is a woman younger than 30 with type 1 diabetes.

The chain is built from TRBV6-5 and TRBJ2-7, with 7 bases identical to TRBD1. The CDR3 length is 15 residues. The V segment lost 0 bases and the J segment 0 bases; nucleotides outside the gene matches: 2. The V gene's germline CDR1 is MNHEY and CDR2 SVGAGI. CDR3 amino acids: CASSYSGTDSYEQYF. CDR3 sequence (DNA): TGTGCCAGCAGTTACTCGGGGACAGACTCCTACGAGCAGTACTTC.

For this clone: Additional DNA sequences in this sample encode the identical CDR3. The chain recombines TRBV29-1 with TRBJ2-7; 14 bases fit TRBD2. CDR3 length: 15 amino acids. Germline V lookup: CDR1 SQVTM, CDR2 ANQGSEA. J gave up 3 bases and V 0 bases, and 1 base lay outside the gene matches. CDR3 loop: CSVEEGTSGSYEQYF. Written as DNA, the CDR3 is TGCAGCGTTGAAGAAGGGACTAGCGGGAGCTACGAGCAGTACTTC.

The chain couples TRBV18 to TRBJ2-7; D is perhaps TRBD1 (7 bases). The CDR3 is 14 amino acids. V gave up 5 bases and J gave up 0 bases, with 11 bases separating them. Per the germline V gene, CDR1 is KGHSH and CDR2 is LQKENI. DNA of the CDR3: TGTGCCAGCTCAGCGGGACAGCTCTCCTACGAGCAGTACTTC. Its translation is CASSAGQLSYEQYF.

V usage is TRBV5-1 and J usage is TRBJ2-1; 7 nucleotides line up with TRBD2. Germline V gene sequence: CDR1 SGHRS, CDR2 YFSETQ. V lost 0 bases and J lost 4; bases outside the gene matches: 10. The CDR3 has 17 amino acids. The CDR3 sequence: CASSLVVGAGSYNEQFF. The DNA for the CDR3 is TGCGCCAGCAGCTTGGTCGTCGGAGCGGGGTCGTACAATGAGCAGTTCTTC. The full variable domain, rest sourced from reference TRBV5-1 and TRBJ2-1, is KAGVTQTPRYLIKTRGQQVTLSCSPISGHRSVSWYQQTPGQGLQFLFEYFSETQRNKGNFPGRFSGRQFSNSRSEMNVSTLELGDSALYLCASSLVVGAGSYNEQFFGPGTRLTVL.

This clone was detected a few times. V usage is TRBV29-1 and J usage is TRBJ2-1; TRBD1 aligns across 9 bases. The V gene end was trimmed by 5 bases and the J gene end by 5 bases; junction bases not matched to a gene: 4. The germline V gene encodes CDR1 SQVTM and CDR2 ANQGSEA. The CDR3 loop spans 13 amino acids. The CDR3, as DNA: TGCAGCGTTCGGGGACAGGGAAACAATGAGCAGTTCTTC. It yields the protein CSVRGQGNNEQFF.

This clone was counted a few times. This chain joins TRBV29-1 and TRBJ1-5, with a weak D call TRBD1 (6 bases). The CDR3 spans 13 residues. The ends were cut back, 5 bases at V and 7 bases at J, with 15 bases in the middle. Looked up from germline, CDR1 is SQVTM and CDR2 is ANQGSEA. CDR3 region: CSVLQATGQPQHF. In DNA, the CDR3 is TGCAGCGTTTTACAGGCTACAGGGCAGCCCCAGCATTTT.

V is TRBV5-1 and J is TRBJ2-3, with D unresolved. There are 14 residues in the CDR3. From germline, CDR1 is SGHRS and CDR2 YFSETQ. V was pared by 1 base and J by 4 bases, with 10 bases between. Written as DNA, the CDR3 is TGCGCCAGCAGCTTGCCGCTAGTACCAGATACGCAGTATTTT. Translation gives CASSLPLVPDTQYF.

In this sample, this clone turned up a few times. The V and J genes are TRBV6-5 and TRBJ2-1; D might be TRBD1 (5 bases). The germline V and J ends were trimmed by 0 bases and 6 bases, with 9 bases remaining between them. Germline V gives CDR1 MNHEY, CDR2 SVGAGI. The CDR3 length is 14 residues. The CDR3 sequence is CASSYSPDTNEQFF. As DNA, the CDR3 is TGTGCCAGCAGTTACTCCCCGGACACCAATGAGCAGTTCTTC.

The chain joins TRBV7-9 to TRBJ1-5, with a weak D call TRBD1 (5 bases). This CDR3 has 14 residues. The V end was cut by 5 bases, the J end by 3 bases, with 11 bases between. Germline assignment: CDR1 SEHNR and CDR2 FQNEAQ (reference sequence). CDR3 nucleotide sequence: TGTGCCAGCAGCACCGGGGGGATCAATCAGCCCCAGCATTTT. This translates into CASSTGGINQPQHF.

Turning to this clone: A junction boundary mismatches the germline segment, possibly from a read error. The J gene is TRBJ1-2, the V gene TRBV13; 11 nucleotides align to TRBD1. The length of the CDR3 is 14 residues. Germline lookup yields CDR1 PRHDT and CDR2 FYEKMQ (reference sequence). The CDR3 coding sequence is TGTGCCAGCAGCCTAGGGACAGGGGGGCATGGCTACACCTTC. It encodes CASSLGTGGHGYTF.

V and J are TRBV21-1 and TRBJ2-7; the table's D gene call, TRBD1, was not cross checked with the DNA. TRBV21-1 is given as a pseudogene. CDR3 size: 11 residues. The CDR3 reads CPPYRVGEQYF. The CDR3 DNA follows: TGTCCACCCTACAGGGTAGGGGAGCAGTACTTC.

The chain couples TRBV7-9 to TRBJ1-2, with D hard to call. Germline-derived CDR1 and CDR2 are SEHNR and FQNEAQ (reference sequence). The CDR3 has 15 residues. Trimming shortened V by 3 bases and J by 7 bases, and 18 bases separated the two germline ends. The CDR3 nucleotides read TGTGCCAGCAGCTTGGCGGCGGGAATCCGGGCTGGCTACACCTTC. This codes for CASSLAAGIRAGYTF.

CDR3: CASSYPYGSGQPQHF. CDR3 nucleotide sequence: TGTGCCAGCAGTTACCCTTACGGGTCCGGTCAGCCCCAGCATTTT. This rearrangement joins TRBV6-5 to TRBJ1-5, with D unclear. CDR3 size: 15 residues. V lost 2 bases, J lost 6 bases, and 14 bases lay in between. Germline loops: CDR1 MNHEY, CDR2 SVGAGI.

The CDR3 bases are TGTGCCAGCAGCGGCAGGGTTCAAGGCTACGAGCAGTACTTC. As protein: CASSGRVQGYEQYF. V usage is TRBV13 and J usage is TRBJ2-7, with D perhaps matching TRBD1 (5 bases). There are 14 residues in the CDR3. V was trimmed by 5 bases and J by 3 bases, leaving 14 bases between them. From germline, CDR1 is PRHDT and CDR2 FYEKMQ (reference sequence).

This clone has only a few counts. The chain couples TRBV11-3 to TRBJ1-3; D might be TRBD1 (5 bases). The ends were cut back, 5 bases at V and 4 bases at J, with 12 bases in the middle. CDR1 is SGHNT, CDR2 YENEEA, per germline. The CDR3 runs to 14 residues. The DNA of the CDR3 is TGTGCCAGCAGCCTGGAGCCAGGGGGAAACACCATATATTTT. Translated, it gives CASSLEPGGNTIYF.

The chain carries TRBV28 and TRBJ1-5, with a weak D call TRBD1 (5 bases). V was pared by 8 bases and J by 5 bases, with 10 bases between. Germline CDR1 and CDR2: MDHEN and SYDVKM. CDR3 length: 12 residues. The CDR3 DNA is TGTGCCAGCTGGGGGGGGGATCAGCCCCAGCATTTT. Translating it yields CASWGGDQPQHF. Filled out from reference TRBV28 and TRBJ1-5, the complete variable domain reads DVKVTQSSRYLVKRTGEKVFLECVQDMDHENMFWYRQDPGLGLRLIYFSYDVKMKEKGDIPEGYSVSREKKERFSLILESASTNQTSMYLCASWGGDQPQHFGDGTRLSIL.

CDR3 loop: CASSTALNTGELFF. DNA for the CDR3: TGTGCCAGCAGTACTGCTCTAAACACCGGGGAGCTGTTTTTT. The chain is built from TRBV6-5 and TRBJ2-2; D remains ambiguous. Germline CDR1 is MNHEY and CDR2 is SVGAGI. This CDR3 region has 14 residues. V was cut by 5 bases and J by 2 bases, with 9 bases left in between.

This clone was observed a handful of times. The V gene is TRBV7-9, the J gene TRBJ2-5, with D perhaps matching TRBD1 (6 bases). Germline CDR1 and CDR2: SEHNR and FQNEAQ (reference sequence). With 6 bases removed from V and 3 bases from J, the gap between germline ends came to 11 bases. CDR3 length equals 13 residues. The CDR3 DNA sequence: TGTGCCAGCAGTAGAGGACAGAAAGAGACCCAGTACTTC. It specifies CASSRGQKETQYF.

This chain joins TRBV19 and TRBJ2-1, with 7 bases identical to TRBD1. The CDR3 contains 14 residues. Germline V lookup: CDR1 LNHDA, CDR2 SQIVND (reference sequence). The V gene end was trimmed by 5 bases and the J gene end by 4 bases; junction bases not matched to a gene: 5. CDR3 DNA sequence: TGTGCCAGTAGTCGAGGGACAGTATACAATGAGCAGTTCTTC. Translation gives CASSRGTVYNEQFF.

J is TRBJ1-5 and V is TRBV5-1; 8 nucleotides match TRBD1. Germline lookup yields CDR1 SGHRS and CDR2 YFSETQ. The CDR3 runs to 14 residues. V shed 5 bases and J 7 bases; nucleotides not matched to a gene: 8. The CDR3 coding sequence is TGCGCCAGCAGTTTGACAGGGGTAGGACAGCCCCAGCATTTT. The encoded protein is CASSLTGVGQPQHF.

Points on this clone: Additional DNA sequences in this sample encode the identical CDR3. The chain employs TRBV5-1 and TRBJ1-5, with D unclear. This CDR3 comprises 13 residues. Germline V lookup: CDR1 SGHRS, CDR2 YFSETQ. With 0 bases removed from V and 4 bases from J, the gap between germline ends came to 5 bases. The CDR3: CASSLGENQPQHF. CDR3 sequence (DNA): TGCGCCAGCAGCTTGGGAGAGAATCAGCCCCAGCATTTT. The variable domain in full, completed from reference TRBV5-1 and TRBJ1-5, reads KAGVTQTPRYLIKTRGQQVTLSCSPISGHRSVSWYQQTPGQGLQFLFEYFSETQRNKGNFPGRFSGRQFSNSRSEMNVSTLELGDSALYLCASSLGENQPQHFGDGTRLSIL.

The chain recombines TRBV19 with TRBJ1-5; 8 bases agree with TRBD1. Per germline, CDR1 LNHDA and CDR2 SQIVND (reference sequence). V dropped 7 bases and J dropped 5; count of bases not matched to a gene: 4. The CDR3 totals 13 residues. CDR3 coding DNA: TGTGCCAGTACCAAACAGGGGGATCAGCCCCAGCATTTT. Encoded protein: CASTKQGDQPQHF.

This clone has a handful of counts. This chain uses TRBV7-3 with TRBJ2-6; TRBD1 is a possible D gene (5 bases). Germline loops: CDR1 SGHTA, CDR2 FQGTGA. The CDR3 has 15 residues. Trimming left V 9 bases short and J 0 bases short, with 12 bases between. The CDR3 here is CASSTEPSGANVLTF. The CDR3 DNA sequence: TGTGCCAGTTCGACAGAGCCCTCTGGGGCCAACGTCCTGACTTTC. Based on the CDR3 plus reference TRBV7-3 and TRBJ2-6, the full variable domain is GAGVSQTPSNKVTEKGKYVELRCDPISGHTALYWYRQSLGQGPEFLIYFQGTGAADDSGLPNDRFFAVRPEGSVSTLKIQRTERGDSAVYLCASSTEPSGANVLTFGAGSRLTVL.

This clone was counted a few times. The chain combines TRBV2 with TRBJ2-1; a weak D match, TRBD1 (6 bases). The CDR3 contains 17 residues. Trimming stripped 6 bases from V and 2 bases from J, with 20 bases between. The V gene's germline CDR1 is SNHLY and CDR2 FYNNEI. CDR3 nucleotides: TGTGCCAGCAGCCCCAGGGTGAGGGGGAAAACCTACAATGAGCAGTTCTTC. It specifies CASSPRVRGKTYNEQFF.

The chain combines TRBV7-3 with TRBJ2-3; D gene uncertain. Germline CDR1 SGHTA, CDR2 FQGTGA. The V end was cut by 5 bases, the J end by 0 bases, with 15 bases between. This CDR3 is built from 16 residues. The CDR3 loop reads CASSRTSLSSTDTQYF. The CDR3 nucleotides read TGTGCCAGCAGCCGAACAAGTCTCTCTAGCACAGATACGCAGTATTTT.

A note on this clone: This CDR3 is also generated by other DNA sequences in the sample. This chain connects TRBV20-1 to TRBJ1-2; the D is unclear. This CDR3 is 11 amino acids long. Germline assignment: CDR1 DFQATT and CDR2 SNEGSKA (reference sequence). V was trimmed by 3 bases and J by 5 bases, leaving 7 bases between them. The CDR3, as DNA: TGCAGTGCTAGCGGCGGTTATGGCTACACCTTC. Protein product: CSASGGYGYTF.

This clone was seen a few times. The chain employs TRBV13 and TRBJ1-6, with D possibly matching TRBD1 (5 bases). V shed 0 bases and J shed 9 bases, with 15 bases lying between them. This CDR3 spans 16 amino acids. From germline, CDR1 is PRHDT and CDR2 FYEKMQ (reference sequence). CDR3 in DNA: TGTGCCAGCAGCTTAGGTCCCGGGTACCAGGGTTCACCCCTCCACTTT. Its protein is CASSLGPGYQGSPLHF.

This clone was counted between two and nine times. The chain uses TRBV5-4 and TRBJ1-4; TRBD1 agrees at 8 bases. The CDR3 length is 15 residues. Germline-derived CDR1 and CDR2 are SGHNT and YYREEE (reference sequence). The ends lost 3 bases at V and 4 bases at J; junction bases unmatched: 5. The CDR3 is CASSSTGALNEKLFF. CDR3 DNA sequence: TGTGCCAGCAGCTCGACAGGGGCGCTTAATGAAAAACTGTTTTTT. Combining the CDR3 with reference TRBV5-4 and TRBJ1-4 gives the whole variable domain ETGVTQSPTHLIKTRGQQVTLRCSSQSGHNTVSWYQQALGQGPQFIFQYYREEENGRGNFPPRFSGLQFPNYSSELNVNALELDDSALYLCASSSTGALNEKLFFGSGTQLSVL.

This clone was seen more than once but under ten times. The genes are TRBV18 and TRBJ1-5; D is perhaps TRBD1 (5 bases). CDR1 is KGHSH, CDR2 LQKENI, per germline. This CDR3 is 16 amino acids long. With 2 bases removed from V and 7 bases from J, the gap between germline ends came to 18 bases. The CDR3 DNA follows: TGTGCCAGCTCACCAAGTAGGGCCCAGGGTTCGCAGCCCCAGCATTTT. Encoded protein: CASSPSRAQGSQPQHF.

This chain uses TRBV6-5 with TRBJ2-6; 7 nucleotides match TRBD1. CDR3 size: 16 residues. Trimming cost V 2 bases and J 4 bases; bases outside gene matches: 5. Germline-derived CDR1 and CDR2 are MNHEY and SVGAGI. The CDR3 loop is CASSYEGAWGANVLTF. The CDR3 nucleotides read TGTGCCAGCAGTTACGAGGGGGCTTGGGGGGCCAACGTCCTGACTTTC.

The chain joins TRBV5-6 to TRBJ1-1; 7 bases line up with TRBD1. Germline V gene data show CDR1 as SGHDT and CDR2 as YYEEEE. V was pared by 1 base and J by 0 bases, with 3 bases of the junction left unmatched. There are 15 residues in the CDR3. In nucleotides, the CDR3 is TGTGCCAGCAGCTTGCAGGGGGGTATGAACACTGAAGCTTTCTTT. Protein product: CASSLQGGMNTEAFF.

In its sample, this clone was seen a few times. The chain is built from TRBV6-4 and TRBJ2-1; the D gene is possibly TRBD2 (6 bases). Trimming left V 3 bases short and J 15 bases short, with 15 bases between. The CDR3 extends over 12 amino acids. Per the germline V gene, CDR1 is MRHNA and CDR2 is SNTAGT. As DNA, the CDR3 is TGTGCCAGCAGTGAGTCGGGGCGGGACTGGTTCTTC. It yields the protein CASSESGRDWFF.